This TCR beta chain comes out of a study of cytomegalovirus exposure and HLA in healthy donors. Notes on the study in general: Reports showed the classifier diagnosing cytomegalovirus status with high specificity and sensitivity.

The CDR3 sequence is 19 residues long. V gave up 5 bases and J gave up 0 bases; unmatched junction bases: 17. Germline-derived CDR1 and CDR2 are SEHNR and FQNEAQ (reference sequence). Regarding this clone: As yet, its antigen is unknown.

The PCR made use of 60 Vbeta and 13 Jbeta primers. Produced via immunoSEQ multiplex PCR; TCRdb's table is partial and in-frame only. The sample's table shows about 88,000 clones. This rearrangement joins TRBV7-9 to TRBJ1-1; TRBD1 aligns across 8 bases. Sequenced material: PBMCs. The clonotype originates from a girl aged 10 to 17 in good health and CMV-seropositive. The CDR3 sequence: CASSPGQANLMGLNTEAFF. The CDR3 DNA reads TGTGCCAGCAGCCCGGGACAGGCAAACCTGATGGGGCTGAACACTGAAGCTTTCTTT.